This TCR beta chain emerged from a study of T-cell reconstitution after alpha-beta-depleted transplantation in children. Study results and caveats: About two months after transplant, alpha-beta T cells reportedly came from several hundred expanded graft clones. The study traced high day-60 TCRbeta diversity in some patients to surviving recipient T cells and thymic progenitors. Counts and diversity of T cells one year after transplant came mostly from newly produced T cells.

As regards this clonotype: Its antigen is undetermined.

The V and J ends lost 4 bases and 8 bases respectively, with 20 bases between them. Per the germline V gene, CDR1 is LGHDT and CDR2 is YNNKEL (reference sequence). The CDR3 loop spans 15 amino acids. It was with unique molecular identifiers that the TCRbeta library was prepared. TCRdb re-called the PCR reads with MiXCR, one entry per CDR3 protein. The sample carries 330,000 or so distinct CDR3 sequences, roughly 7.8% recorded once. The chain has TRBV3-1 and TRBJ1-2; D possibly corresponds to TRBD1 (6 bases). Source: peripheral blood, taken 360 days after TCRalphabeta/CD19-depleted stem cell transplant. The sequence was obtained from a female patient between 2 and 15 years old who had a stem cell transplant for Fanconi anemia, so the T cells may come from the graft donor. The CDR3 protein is CASSPSPGESIGYTF. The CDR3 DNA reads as TGTGCCAGCAGCCCTTCCCCAGGGGAGTCGATCGGCTACACCTTC.